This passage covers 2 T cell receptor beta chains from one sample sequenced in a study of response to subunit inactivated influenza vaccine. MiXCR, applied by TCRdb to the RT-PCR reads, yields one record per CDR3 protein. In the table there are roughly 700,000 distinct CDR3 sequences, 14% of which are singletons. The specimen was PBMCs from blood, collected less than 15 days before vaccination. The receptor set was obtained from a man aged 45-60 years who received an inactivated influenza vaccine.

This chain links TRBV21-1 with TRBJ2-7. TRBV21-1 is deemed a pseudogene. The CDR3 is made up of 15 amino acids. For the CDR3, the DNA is TGTGCCAGCAGCAAAGCCCTCCTTTTCTCCTACGAGCAGTACTTC. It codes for CASSKALLFSYEQYF.

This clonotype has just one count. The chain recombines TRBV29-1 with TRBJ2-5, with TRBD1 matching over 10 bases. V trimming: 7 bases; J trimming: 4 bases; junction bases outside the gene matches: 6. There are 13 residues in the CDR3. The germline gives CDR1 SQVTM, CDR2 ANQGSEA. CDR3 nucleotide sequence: TGCAGCGGGGGGACAGGGGAAAGAGAGACCCAGTACTTC. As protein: CSGGTGERETQYF.